This T cell receptor (beta chain) was obtained from a study of blood T cell repertoires in COVID-19. In the study overall: Specimens from acute and convalescent COVID-19 originated in the United States, Italy and Spain.

The method was immunoSEQ multiplex PCR; TCRdb's version includes in-frame clones alone and lacks a portion of them. This table has fewer than 350,000 clones, less than 85% appearing once. This TCR came from a woman between 45 and 60 years old who had recovered from COVID-19. Sample: PBMCs or T cells enriched from blood (not recorded which).

CDR3 protein: CASRHGTGGMRNTIYF. The CDR3 DNA sequence: TGTGCAAGTCGCCACGGGACAGGGGGCATGCGAAACACCATATATTTT. The rearrangement links TRBV12-2 to TRBJ1-3; the table names TRBD1, a call not compared with the DNA. TRBV12-2 represents a pseudogene. This CDR3 is 16 amino acids long.